One and the same sample provided the 20 T cell receptor beta chains below, sequenced in a study of identical twins (dated by TCRdb to 2016 to 2017). The library was made by 5' RACE. Sequencing relied on an Illumina HiSeq 2000. TCRdb ran its own pipeline on the public reads, namely fastp trimming at Q25 and MiXCR clone calling, and kept in-frame beta chains. Each entry merges the rows of one CDR3 protein and shows their most common DNA and genes. The table for this sample lists around 500,000 distinct CDR3 sequences; 12% to 15% of them were counted only once. The ten largest make up about 0.52% of the sample. These data also formed part of another study, on yellow fever vaccine responses in identical twins.

The sample was CD4+ T cells sorted from blood. The source is a woman aged 18-29 years in good health.

This chain links TRBV5-1 with TRBJ2-1; TRBD2 aligns across 11 bases. The junction had 7 bases not matched to a gene; V was cut back by 5 bases and J by 9 bases. This CDR3 has 14 residues. Looked up from germline, CDR1 is SGHRS and CDR2 is YFSETQ. CDR3 region: CASSPDLAGGEQFF. The DNA of the CDR3 is TGCGCCAGCAGTCCGGACCTAGCGGGAGGTGAGCAGTTCTTC.

This clonotype occurred a few times. The genes are TRBV7-9 and TRBJ1-1; D remains ambiguous. The V end lost 5 bases, the J end lost 0 bases, and 7 bases lay between the germline ends. The CDR3 consists of 13 residues. The germline CDR1 and CDR2 sequences are SEHNR and FQNEAQ (reference sequence). Written as DNA, the CDR3 is TGTGCCAGCAGCGCCACCCTGAACACTGAAGCTTTCTTT. Translation gives CASSATLNTEAFF.

CDR3 DNA: TGTGCCAGCAGCGCCGGGACAGGGAGGTATGAGCAGTTCTTC. Translation: CASSAGTGRYEQFF. The chain is built from TRBV5-4 and TRBJ2-1; TRBD1 matches 9 bases. The CDR3 is 14 amino acids. In germline, CDR1 is SGHNT, CDR2 YYREEE (reference sequence). Unmatched junction bases numbered 7, after V lost 4 bases and J lost 8 bases.

This clonotype has a handful of counts. The genes are TRBV12-3 or TRBV12-4 and TRBJ1-5; D gene uncertain. This CDR3 has 14 residues. With 2 bases removed from V and 5 bases from J, the gap between germline ends came to 10 bases. The CDR3, as DNA: TGTGCCAGCAGTTTACGGGAGGCCGATCAGCCCCAGCATTTT. As protein: CASSLREADQPQHF.

Many counts were recorded for this clonotype. The CDR3 DNA is TGTGCCAGCAGCTTATCCGGGACAGGGGGGAATTCACCCCTCCACTTT. The encoded protein is CASSLSGTGGNSPLHF. This chain links TRBV7-9 with TRBJ1-6, with 11 bases matching TRBD1. Germline V CDR1 and CDR2: SEHNR, FQNEAQ (reference sequence). The CDR3 covers 16 residues. Trimming cost V 2 bases and J 7 bases; bases outside gene matches: 4. Based on the CDR3 plus reference TRBV7-9 and TRBJ1-6, the full variable domain is DTGVSQNPRHKITKRGQNVTFRCDPISEHNRLYWYRQTLGQGPEFLTYFQNEAQLEKSRLLSDRFSAERPKGSFSTLEIQRTEQGDSAMYLCASSLSGTGGNSPLHFGNGTRLTVT.

The chain joins TRBV2 to TRBJ2-7; the D gene could be TRBD1 or TRBD2 (5 bases each). V was pared by 6 bases and J by 5 bases, with 14 bases between. Germline values: CDR1 SNHLY, CDR2 FYNNEI. The CDR3 has 13 residues. CDR3 nucleotide sequence: TGTGCCAGCAGCCGGGGCCTCAGGCACGAGCAGTACTTC. This sequence encodes CASSRGLRHEQYF.

The chain's CDR3 is CASSRLTGHQNTGELFF. CDR3 in DNA: TGTGCCAGCTCACGATTAACAGGACACCAGAACACCGGGGAGCTGTTTTTT. The rearrangement links TRBV18 to TRBJ2-2; the D gene is possibly TRBD1 (5 bases). Germline-derived CDR1 and CDR2 are KGHSH and LQKENI. The CDR3 loop spans 17 amino acids. Trimming took off 4 bases at V and 1 base at J, with 16 bases between the two ends.

This clonotype has a handful of counts. V usage is TRBV19 and J usage is TRBJ1-1; no reliable D call. CDR3 length: 12 residues. The V gene lost 7 bases and the J gene lost 0 bases, with 6 bases spanning the gap. Germline lookup yields CDR1 LNHDA and CDR2 SQIVND (reference sequence). The CDR3 DNA follows: TGTGCCAGTAAAGCGATGAACACTGAAGCTTTCTTT. This encodes CASKAMNTEAFF.

This clonotype showed up just a few times. The genes are TRBV29-1 and TRBJ2-3, with a weak D call TRBD2 (6 bases). CDR3 length: 15 residues. CDR1 is SQVTM and CDR2 is ANQGSEA in the germline V gene. Between the trimmed V and J ends, which lost 5 bases and 1 base, there was a span of 16 bases. The CDR3 DNA sequence: TGCAGCGTTTTCGGGGGAAAAGGCCGCACAGATACGCAGTATTTT. It encodes CSVFGGKGRTDTQYF.

This clonotype was recorded at least ten times. The chain joins TRBV7-9 to TRBJ2-1; tentatively, D is TRBD2 (6 bases). The germline V gene has CDR1 SEHNR and CDR2 FQNEAQ (reference sequence). Trimming stripped 5 bases from V and 10 bases from J, with 12 bases between. This CDR3 spans 12 amino acids. The CDR3: CASSVEAGEQFF. The CDR3 DNA sequence: TGTGCCAGCAGCGTCGAAGCGGGCGAGCAGTTCTTC.

This clonotype was recorded a few times. The rearrangement links TRBV29-1 to TRBJ1-1; 8 bases line up with TRBD1. In germline, CDR1 is SQVTM, CDR2 ANQGSEA. Trimming at V came to 6 bases and at J to 0 bases, leaving 3 bases not matched to a gene. There are 13 residues in the CDR3. This CDR3 reads CSVIRGLNTEAFF. CDR3 nucleotides: TGCAGCGTCATCAGGGGGCTGAACACTGAAGCTTTCTTT.

The chain carries TRBV4-1 and TRBJ2-3; TRBD2 aligns across 8 bases. Losses at the gene ends were 1 base for V and 4 bases for J; bases not matched to a gene: 7. CDR1 is MGHRA and CDR2 is YSYEKL in the germline V gene. This CDR3 is 16 amino acids long. The CDR3 reads CASSQGLARSADTQYF. The CDR3 bases are TGCGCCAGCAGCCAAGGACTAGCGAGAAGCGCAGATACGCAGTATTTT.

This clonotype turned up a few times. The chain carries TRBV15 and TRBJ1-5; D is unresolved. Germline V CDR1 and CDR2: LNHNV, YYDKDF (reference sequence). CDR3 size: 13 residues. Trimming left V 0 bases short and J 3 bases short, with 3 bases between. CDR3 amino acids: CATSRENNQPQHF. CDR3 sequence (DNA): TGTGCCACCAGCAGAGAGAACAATCAGCCCCAGCATTTT.

This clonotype was recorded a few times. V gene TRBV7-9 combines with J gene TRBJ2-3; 7 bases are a match to TRBD1. The CDR3 contains 12 residues. Germline V gene data show CDR1 as SEHNR and CDR2 as FQNEAQ (reference sequence). V shed 10 bases and J 7 bases; nucleotides not matched to a gene: 8. CDR3 protein: CANPIQGHTQYF. As DNA, the CDR3 is TGTGCCAACCCGATACAGGGGCATACGCAGTATTTT.

The chain employs TRBV20-1 and TRBJ2-7; possible D gene TRBD2, 6 bases. Germline CDR1 is DFQATT and CDR2 is SNEGSKA (reference sequence). Trimming removed 3 bases from V and 2 bases from J, with 14 bases in between. The length of the CDR3 is 14 residues. The CDR3 sequence is CSASGGTNTYEQYF. The CDR3 DNA follows: TGCAGTGCTAGTGGCGGGACGAACACCTACGAGCAGTACTTC.

This chain links TRBV10-3 with TRBJ1-5; tentative D call: TRBD1 (6 bases). There are 13 residues in the CDR3. Germline CDR1 reads ENHRY; CDR2 reads SYGVKD. Trimming stripped 10 bases from V and 7 bases from J, with 17 bases between. The CDR3 bases are TGTGCCACGAATCGGGGGGCAGGGCAGCCCCAGCATTTT. Translation: CATNRGAGQPQHF.

This chain links TRBV5-1 with TRBJ1-2; 7 nucleotides align to TRBD1. The CDR3 is 15 residues long. Germline lookup yields CDR1 SGHRS and CDR2 YFSETQ. V lost 0 bases to trimming and J lost 4 bases; unmatched junction nucleotides: 6. CDR3 nucleotides: TGCGCCAGCAGCTTGGCCGAGGACAGGCGCTATGGCTACACCTTC. It yields the protein CASSLAEDRRYGYTF.

The chain is built from TRBV6-6 and TRBJ1-2, with D unclear. The CDR3 covers 13 residues. V shed 7 bases and J shed 8 bases, with 17 bases lying between them. The germline CDR1 and CDR2 sequences are MNHNY and SVGAGI (reference sequence). CDR3 loop: CASIQNPVGGYTF. The CDR3 nucleotides are TGTGCCAGCATCCAAAACCCCGTGGGCGGCTACACCTTC.

This clonotype came up a few times. The chain recombines TRBV27 with TRBJ2-1; the match to TRBD2 covers 8 bases. This CDR3 comprises 17 residues. Germline trimming cut 2 bases from V and 5 bases from J; bases unmatched to any gene: 11. Germline CDR1 and CDR2: MNHEY and SMNVEV (reference sequence). The CDR3 nucleotides read TGTGCCAGCAGTTTAGGCTTTCGAGCGGGGGACCACAATGAGCAGTTCTTC. Its protein is CASSLGFRAGDHNEQFF.

The chain is built from TRBV5-1 and TRBJ2-3, with 7 bases lining up with TRBD1. Per germline, CDR1 SGHRS and CDR2 YFSETQ. The CDR3 is 16 residues long. With 4 bases clipped from V and 2 bases from J, the junction kept 10 bases outside the gene matches. CDR3 sequence (DNA): TGCGCCAGCAGCCGACAGGGCGTTGGGGACACAGATACGCAGTATTTT. Amino acid sequence: CASSRQGVGDTDTQYF.